This T cell receptor (beta chain) was sequenced for a study of cytomegalovirus exposure and HLA in healthy donors. Germline lookup yields CDR1 PRHDT and CDR2 FYEKMQ (reference sequence). V lost 4 bases and J lost 1; bases outside the gene matches: 8. The length of the CDR3 is 17 residues. Study results and caveats: Cytomegalovirus-associated TCR beta chains were listed, numbering 150 to 200.

The repertoire was sequenced with immunoSEQ multiplex PCR; TCRdb's copy has only in-frame clones and lacks some. The top ten hold about a fifth of the sample, which has some 140,000 clones, about 88% seen once. A word on this clone: Antigen unknown.

This chain connects TRBV13 to TRBJ1-1, with 11 bases fitting TRBD1. This TCR derives from a young man in good health and CMV-seropositive. Sequenced sample: PBMCs. In nucleotides, the CDR3 is TGTGCCAGCAGCTCCGGACAGGGGGCTAAGGGGAACACTGAAGCTTTCTTT. This gives the protein CASSSGQGAKGNTEAFF.